This record concerns one T cell receptor (beta chain) sequence. This sample is drawn from a study of blood T cell repertoires in COVID-19. Across the whole study: Spain, Italy and the United States supplied samples that represented acute and convalescent COVID-19.

Enrolled during active infection, Seattle patients were then followed longitudinally. Only in-frame clones appear in the TCRdb table, and some are missing; sequencing was by immunoSEQ multiplex PCR. The table records 95,000 to 150,000 clones, roughly 72% of them present only once. CDR3 length: 14 residues. V shed 4 bases, J shed 3 bases, and the junction held 3 bases outside the gene matches. Germline values: CDR1 SGHTA, CDR2 FQGNSA. Sequencing was carried out using peripheral blood. The origin of this receptor is a man older than 75 with COVID-19, enrolled during active disease. The chain is built from TRBV7-2 and TRBJ2-7; TRBD2 matches 10 bases. The CDR3 DNA reads TGTGCCAGCAGCTGGCTAGCGGGGGACTACGAGCAGTACTTC. Its protein product is CASSWLAGDYEQYF. The full variable domain, in which reference TRBV7-2 and TRBJ2-7 provide the parts outside the CDR3, is GAGVSQSPSNKVTEKGKDVELRCDPISGHTALYWYRQSLGQGLEFLIYFQGNSAPDKSGLPSDRFSAERTGGSVSTLTIQRTQQEDSAVYLCASSWLAGDYEQYFGPGTRLTVT.